One sample yielded the 28 T cell receptor beta chains listed below, sequenced in a study of blood T cell repertoires in COVID-19. The data were produced by immunoSEQ multiplex PCR, yet TCRdb's version contains in-frame clones alone and is incomplete. The profile shows roughly 300,000 clones, approximately 84% of them singletons. The specimen sequenced was PBMCs or T cells enriched from blood (not recorded which). Receptors originate from a man aged 25-45 years who had recovered from COVID-19.

The chain has TRBV6-2 or TRBV6-3 and TRBJ2-5; TRBD2 agrees at 12 bases. Germline V CDR1 and CDR2: MNHEY, SVGEGT. V lost 6 bases and J lost 5; bases outside the gene matches: 4. The CDR3 has 14 amino acids. The CDR3 nucleotides are TGTGCCAGCAGCCTTACTAGCGGGAGGGAGACCCAGTACTTC. Translating gives CASSLTSGRETQYF.

This clone was seen only once. The rearrangement joins TRBV19 to TRBJ1-3; TRBD1 is a possible D gene (6 bases). The germline CDR1 and CDR2 sequences are LNHDA and SQIVND (reference sequence). This CDR3 is 15 amino acids long. V shed 7 bases and J shed 4 bases, with 17 bases lying between them. The CDR3 protein is CASTRGGAPGNTIYF. The CDR3 coding sequence is TGTGCCAGTACCCGGGGGGGGGCGCCCGGAAACACCATATATTTT. Filled out from reference TRBV19 and TRBJ1-3, the complete variable domain reads DGGITQSPKYLFRKEGQNVTLSCEQNLNHDAMYWYRQDPGQGLRLIYYSQIVNDFQKGDIAEGYSVSREKKESFPLTVTSAQKNPTAFYLCASTRGGAPGNTIYFGEGSWLTVV.

A single count supports this clone. J is TRBJ1-2 and V is TRBV6-5, with 8 bases that match TRBD1. CDR3 length: 14 residues. V was pared by 4 bases and J by 7 bases, with 8 bases of the junction left unmatched. The germline CDR1 and CDR2 sequences are MNHEY and SVGAGI. The CDR3 DNA is TGTGCCAGCAGTTTTGACAGGGGAGAAGGTGGCTACACCTTC. It codes for CASSFDRGEGGYTF.

This clone was observed once. This chain links TRBV29-1 with TRBJ2-3; D might be TRBD2 (6 bases). Germline CDR1 and CDR2: SQVTM and ANQGSEA. V dropped 7 bases and J dropped 3 bases, with 11 bases sitting between them. This CDR3 has 12 residues. This CDR3 reads CSAGRSTDTQYF. The CDR3 bases are TGCAGCGCTGGGAGGAGTACAGATACGCAGTATTTT.

The CDR3: CASSQYNEQFF. The CDR3 DNA follows: TGCGCCAGCAGCCAGTACAATGAGCAGTTCTTC. V is TRBV5-1 and J is TRBJ2-1; no definite D call. V lost 4 bases, J lost 4 bases, and 3 bases lay in between. The germline CDR1 and CDR2 sequences are SGHRS and YFSETQ. This CDR3 region has 11 residues. Combining the CDR3 with reference TRBV5-1 and TRBJ2-1 gives the whole variable domain KAGVTQTPRYLIKTRGQQVTLSCSPISGHRSVSWYQQTPGQGLQFLFEYFSETQRNKGNFPGRFSGRQFSNSRSEMNVSTLELGDSALYLCASSQYNEQFFGPGTRLTVL.

The gene calls are TRBV19 and TRBJ1-2, with TRBD1 as a possible D gene (6 bases). The CDR3 has 13 residues. Germline CDR1 reads LNHDA; CDR2 reads SQIVND (reference sequence). The V end lost 5 bases, the J end lost 4 bases, and 11 bases lay between the germline ends. CDR3 sequence reads: CASSFRGFYGYTF. As DNA, the CDR3 is TGTGCCAGTAGTTTCAGGGGCTTCTATGGCTACACCTTC.

The rearrangement links TRBV30 to TRBJ2-2; D is perhaps TRBD2 (7 bases). CDR3 size: 16 residues. CDR1 GTSNPN and CDR2 SVGIG come from the germline V gene (reference sequence). V lost 4 bases and J 4 bases, leaving 19 bases between the germline ends. In DNA, the CDR3 is TGTGCCTGGACCCGAAGGGGGGGGCGGATCACCGGGGAGCTGTTTTTT. Its translation is CAWTRRGGRITGELFF.

This clone showed up just once. The chain employs TRBV6-5 and TRBJ1-4, with TRBD1 identical over 7 bases. The germline CDR1 and CDR2 sequences are MNHEY and SVGAGI. Trimming cost V 5 bases and J 7 bases; bases outside gene matches: 7. This CDR3 is 14 amino acids long. The CDR3 region is CASSIQGISEKLFF. CDR3 in DNA: TGTGCCAGCAGTATACAGGGGATTAGTGAAAAACTGTTTTTT.

The chain recombines TRBV11-2 with TRBJ2-1, with D perhaps matching TRBD2 (5 bases). Per germline, CDR1 SGHAT and CDR2 FQNNGV. Trimming cost V 5 bases and J 0 bases, with 14 bases left between them. The CDR3 totals 16 residues. In nucleotides, the CDR3 is TGTGCCAGCAGCCCCCGTCCTAGCTCCTCCTACAATGAGCAGTTCTTC. Translation: CASSPRPSSSYNEQFF. The full variable domain, completed using reference TRBV11-2 and TRBJ2-1, is EAGVAQSPRYKIIEKRQSVAFWCNPISGHATLYWYQQILGQGPKLLIQFQNNGVVDDSQLPKDRFSAERLKGVDSTLKIQPAKLEDSAVYLCASSPRPSSSYNEQFFGPGTRLTVL.

The V and J genes are TRBV21-1 and TRBJ2-3; TRBD2 reflects the table's D call only, with no check against the DNA. TRBV21-1 is annotated as a pseudogene. The CDR3 length is 17 residues. The CDR3 sequence is CASSLGTSGRARDTQYF. CDR3 sequence (DNA): TGTGCCAGCTCGCTCGGCACTAGCGGGAGGGCTCGGGATACGCAGTATTTT.

This chain links TRBV27 with TRBJ1-1, with TRBD1 matching over 9 bases. The CDR3 is 15 residues long. Trimming at V came to 4 bases and at J to 1 base, leaving 4 bases not matched to a gene. The germline V gene has CDR1 MNHEY and CDR2 SMNVEV (reference sequence). The CDR3 is CASSYRGLENTEAFF. The CDR3 DNA reads TGTGCCAGCAGTTACAGGGGGCTGGAGAACACTGAAGCTTTCTTT.

The chain employs TRBV9 and TRBJ2-1; the match to TRBD1 covers 8 bases. J gave up 0 bases and V 2 bases, and 1 base lay outside the gene matches. This CDR3 is 15 amino acids long. Germline loops: CDR1 SGDLS, CDR2 YYNGEE. The DNA for the CDR3 is TGTGCCAGCAGCGTCACAGGGGGCTCCTACAATGAGCAGTTCTTC. This codes for CASSVTGGSYNEQFF. Looking up the rest from reference TRBV9 and TRBJ2-1 gives the full variable domain: DSGVTQTPKHLITATGQRVTLRCSPRSGDLSVYWYQQSLDQGLQFLIQYYNGEERAKGNILERFSAQQFPDLHSELNLSSLELGDSALYFCASSVTGGSYNEQFFGPGTRLTVL.

The chain combines TRBV5-5 with TRBJ1-2; no firm D call. Germline CDR1 and CDR2: SGHKS and YYEKEE (reference sequence). V lost 0 bases and J 5 bases, leaving 11 bases between the germline ends. This CDR3 is built from 14 residues. For the CDR3, the DNA is TGTGCCAGCAGCTTGGGGGAGCATGCTTATGGCTACACCTTC. It is translated as CASSLGEHAYGYTF.

As to this clone: One end of the junction does not line up with germline, which may come from a read error. Here the CDR3 reads CASSMRTRDF. The CDR3 DNA sequence: TGTGCCAGTAGTATGAGGACTAGAGACTTC. V usage is TRBV19 and J usage is TRBJ2-7, with TRBD2 matching over 7 bases. Germline V gene data show CDR1 as LNHDA and CDR2 as SQIVND (reference sequence). The length of the CDR3 is 10 residues.

V is TRBV9 and J is TRBJ2-2; D is perhaps TRBD1 (5 bases). In germline, CDR1 is SGDLS, CDR2 YYNGEE. CDR3 length: 15 amino acids. V lost 3 bases, J lost 4 bases, and 13 bases lay in between. For the CDR3, the DNA is TGTGCCAGCAGCGCGACCGACAGACTCACCGGGGAGCTGTTTTTT. Amino acids: CASSATDRLTGELFF. The variable domain in full, with the rest retrieved from reference TRBV9 and TRBJ2-2, is DSGVTQTPKHLITATGQRVTLRCSPRSGDLSVYWYQQSLDQGLQFLIQYYNGEERAKGNILERFSAQQFPDLHSELNLSSLELGDSALYFCASSATDRLTGELFFGEGSRLTVL.

V and J are TRBV10-3 and TRBJ2-1, with D possibly being TRBD2 (7 bases). This CDR3 region has 16 residues. Trimming pared 4 bases from V and 5 bases from J, leaving 18 bases between. The germline V gene encodes CDR1 ENHRY and CDR2 SYGVKD. The CDR3 coding sequence is TGTGCCATCAGTGGGGGAGGGGGGGTCGCAAACAATGAGCAGTTCTTC. Its protein product is CAISGGGGVANNEQFF.

In nucleotides, the CDR3 is TGTGCCTGGAGAGGGACAGGAGCCACCCGTGGCACCGGGGAGCTGTTTTTT. Translating gives CAWRGTGATRGTGELFF. V usage is TRBV30 and J usage is TRBJ2-2, with 8 bases fitting TRBD1. The CDR3 is 17 amino acids. The germline V gene has CDR1 GTSNPN and CDR2 SVGIG (reference sequence). V shed 3 bases and J 4 bases; nucleotides not matched to a gene: 13.

This chain joins TRBV7-8 and TRBJ1-2; possible D gene TRBD1, 5 bases. The V end was cut by 5 bases, the J end by 7 bases, with 8 bases between. This CDR3 spans 11 amino acids. CDR1 is SGHVS and CDR2 is FQNEAQ in the germline V gene. The CDR3 sequence is CASSAGGGYTF. For the CDR3, the DNA is TGTGCCAGCAGCGCGGGGGGTGGCTACACCTTC.

This clone occurred a few times. The chain is built from TRBV28 and TRBJ2-1; D is uncertain. The germline CDR1 and CDR2 sequences are MDHEN and SYDVKM. V dropped 2 bases and J dropped 9 bases, with 14 bases sitting between them. This CDR3 is 14 amino acids long. The CDR3 loop reads CASSLNLGRSEQFF. CDR3 DNA: TGTGCCAGCAGTTTAAACCTAGGCAGAAGTGAGCAGTTCTTC.

The chain joins TRBV7-2 to TRBJ1-1; D not resolved. The ends were cut back, 6 bases at V and 5 bases at J, with 13 bases in the middle. The CDR3 loop spans 13 amino acids. Germline V lookup: CDR1 SGHTA, CDR2 FQGNSA. CDR3 bases: TGTGCCAGCAGATCGACGAAGGAGACTGAAGCTTTCTTT. Translation gives CASRSTKETEAFF.

For this clone: The junction differs from germline at one of its ends, possibly a read error. This chain links TRBV7-7 with TRBJ2-2, with 10 bases fitting TRBD1. This CDR3 comprises 15 residues. Germline-derived CDR1 and CDR2 are SSHAT and FNYEAQ (reference sequence). Here the CDR3 reads CASSDRTGGTGELFF. Written as DNA, the CDR3 is TGTGCTAGCAGCGATAGGACAGGGGGCACCGGGGAGCTGTTTTTT.

The table lists this clone with a few counts. The chain links TRBV7-5 to TRBJ2-3; no DNA check was done on the table's D call, TRBD1. TRBV7-5 is a recognized pseudogene. The length of the CDR3 is 19 residues. In DNA, the CDR3 is TGTGCCAGAAGGGGCTACCGGACAGGGACTGGCATATGCGCAGATACGCAGTATTTT. This encodes CARRGYRTGTGICADTQYF.

The rearrangement joins TRBV5-1 to TRBJ2-7; 12 nucleotides agree with TRBD2. Trimming at V came to 3 bases and at J to 5 bases, leaving 9 bases not matched to a gene. The CDR3 loop spans 16 amino acids. The germline gives CDR1 SGHRS, CDR2 YFSETQ. CDR3 amino acids: CASSSLSGLAGNEQYF. The CDR3 coding sequence is TGCGCCAGCAGCTCTTTATCCGGACTAGCGGGAAACGAGCAGTACTTC.

The V and J genes are TRBV30 and TRBJ1-6; 7 bases match TRBD1. Germline values: CDR1 GTSNPN, CDR2 SVGIG (reference sequence). The V gene end was trimmed by 0 bases and the J gene end by 7 bases; junction bases not matched to a gene: 0. The length of the CDR3 is 13 residues. DNA for the CDR3: TGTGCCTGGAGTGTAGGGGGCAATTCACCCCTCCACTTT. The encoded protein is CAWSVGGNSPLHF.

V and J are TRBV19 and TRBJ1-1; TRBD1 matches 8 bases. The CDR3 runs 14 residues. Unmatched junction bases numbered 6, after V lost 5 bases and J lost 4 bases. Germline CDR1 LNHDA, CDR2 SQIVND (reference sequence). In nucleotides, the CDR3 is TGTGCCAGTAGTGCCACAGGGGGGGTCACTGAAGCTTTCTTT. This encodes CASSATGGVTEAFF.

The gene calls are TRBV7-2 and TRBJ2-7, with 7 nucleotides matching TRBD2. The CDR3 contains 16 residues. Germline CDR1 and CDR2: SGHTA and FQGNSA. Losses at the gene ends were 5 bases for V and 3 bases for J; bases not matched to a gene: 13. In nucleotides, the CDR3 is TGTGCCAGCAGCCTGCCCGGGACTACCCCTTACTACGAGCAGTACTTC. Translated, it gives CASSLPGTTPYYEQYF.

The V gene is TRBV2, the J gene TRBJ2-7; 8 nucleotides match TRBD2. The CDR3 spans 14 residues. The V gene end was trimmed by 8 bases and the J gene end by 7 bases; junction bases not matched to a gene: 13. Germline V gives CDR1 SNHLY, CDR2 FYNNEI. In DNA form, the CDR3 reads TGTGCCAGCTTTGAATCAAGCGGGAGAGGTGAGCAGTACTTC. As protein: CASFESSGRGEQYF.

This clone appeared a single time. This chain connects TRBV28 to TRBJ1-2, with D unclear. The V end lost 9 bases, the J end lost 6 bases, and 14 bases lay between the germline ends. This CDR3 spans 12 amino acids. In germline, CDR1 is MDHEN, CDR2 SYDVKM. The CDR3 here is CASSGNRNGYTF. Written as DNA, the CDR3 is TGTGCCAGTTCCGGGAATAGAAATGGCTACACCTTC.